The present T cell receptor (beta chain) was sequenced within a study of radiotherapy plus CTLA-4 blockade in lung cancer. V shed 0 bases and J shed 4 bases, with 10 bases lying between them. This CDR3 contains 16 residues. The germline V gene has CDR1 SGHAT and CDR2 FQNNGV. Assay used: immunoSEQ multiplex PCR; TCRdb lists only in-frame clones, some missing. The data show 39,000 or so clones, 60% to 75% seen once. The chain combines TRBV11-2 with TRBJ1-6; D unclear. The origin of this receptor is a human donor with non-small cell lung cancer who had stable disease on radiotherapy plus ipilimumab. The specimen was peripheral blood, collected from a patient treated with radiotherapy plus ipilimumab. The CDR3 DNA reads TGTGCCAGCAGCTTAGACCTTTTCAATTATAATTCACCCCTCCACTTT. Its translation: CASSLDLFNYNSPLHF.